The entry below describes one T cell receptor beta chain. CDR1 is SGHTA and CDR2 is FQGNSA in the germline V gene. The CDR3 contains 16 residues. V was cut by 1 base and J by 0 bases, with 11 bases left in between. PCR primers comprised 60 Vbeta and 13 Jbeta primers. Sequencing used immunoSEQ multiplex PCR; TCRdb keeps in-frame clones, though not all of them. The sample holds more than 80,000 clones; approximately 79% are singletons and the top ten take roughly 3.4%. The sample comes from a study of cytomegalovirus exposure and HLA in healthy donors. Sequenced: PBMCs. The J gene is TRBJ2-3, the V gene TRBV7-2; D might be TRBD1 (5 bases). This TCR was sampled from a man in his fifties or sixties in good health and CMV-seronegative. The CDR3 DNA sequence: TGTGCCAGCAGCTTAGTGGGCAGGGCGAGCACAGATACGCAGTATTTT. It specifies CASSLVGRASTDTQYF.